The 2 T cell receptor beta chains below were found in one sample sequenced in a study of cytomegalovirus exposure and HLA in healthy donors. PCR involved 60 Vbeta and 13 Jbeta primers. The data were produced by immunoSEQ multiplex PCR, yet TCRdb's version contains in-frame clones alone and is incomplete. The sample has 90,000 to 150,000 clones; around three quarters are singletons. Sequences were obtained from PBMCs. The receptors come from a human donor in good health.

The chain has TRBV6-1 and TRBJ2-5, with TRBD1 matching 8 bases. This CDR3 is built from 14 residues. CDR1 and CDR2 from the germline V gene are MNHNS and SASEGT. The ends lost 3 bases at V and 5 bases at J; junction bases unmatched: 5. The CDR3 is CASSDWTGWETQYF. The CDR3 nucleotides are TGTGCCAGCAGTGACTGGACAGGGTGGGAGACCCAGTACTTC.

This sequence joins TRBV7-9 and TRBJ1-1, with D maybe TRBD1 (6 bases). The CDR3 totals 12 residues. V gave up 1 base and J gave up 11 bases, with 11 bases separating them. Germline V lookup: CDR1 SEHNR, CDR2 FQNEAQ (reference sequence). CDR3 sequence (DNA): TGTGCCAGCAGCTTAGACAGGGCCGGGGCTTTCTTT. Its translation: CASSLDRAGAFF.